This T cell receptor beta chain is drawn from a study of blood T cells in healthy people across ages. The donors, healthy Caucasians from Russia, were aged about 6 to 95. Alongside a J-beta primer mix, a sample-barcoded 5' primer served in a second PCR lasting roughly 7 to 11 cycles. TCRdb called the 5' RACE reads again in MiXCR, with one record for every CDR3 protein. The table lists 1.5 million or so distinct CDR3 sequences, 42% of them singletons. The J segment lost 3 bases and the V segment lost 5 bases, leaving 11 bases of the junction unmatched. The CDR3 has 16 residues. Germline V lookup: CDR1 SEHNR, CDR2 FQNEAQ (reference sequence). This clonotype has a single count.

This receptor was identified in a young woman in good health. This chain uses TRBV7-9 with TRBJ2-3, with TRBD2 matching 7 bases. Material: blood. CDR3 residues: CASSPPGGRATDTQYF. The CDR3 nucleotides read TGTGCCAGCAGCCCCCCGGGGGGTAGGGCAACAGATACGCAGTATTTT. Full variable domain (outside the CDR3, taken from reference TRBV7-9 and TRBJ2-3): DTGVSQNPRHKITKRGQNVTFRCDPISEHNRLYWYRQTLGQGPEFLTYFQNEAQLEKSRLLSDRFSAERPKGSFSTLEIQRTEQGDSAMYLCASSPPGGRATDTQYFGPGTRLTVL.